The rows below give T cell receptor beta chains drawn from one sample of a study of beta chain features in type 1 diabetes. Only in-frame clones appear in the TCRdb table, and some are missing; sequencing was by immunoSEQ multiplex PCR. The table shows 600,000 to 750,000 clones, with over 10% occurring only once. The specimen was naive CD4+ T cells from blood. The source of these receptors is a man younger than 40 with type 1 diabetes. Each CDR3 is given with its conserved first and last residue. The D gene is left open where the match is weak. Clone size is stated in some rows and not others, as once, few, many or a class when expanded.

V gene	clone size	J gene	D gene	CDR3 DNA	CDR3 protein
TRBV7-9	.	TRBJ1-2	TRBD1	TGTGCCAGCAGCTCAACGGACAGGGCTGTCCTCGGCTACACCTTC	CASSSTDRAVLGYTF
TRBV4-2	.	TRBJ2-1	.	TGTGCCAGCAGCCAAGACTACCCACCCAACTACAATGAGCAGTTCTTC	CASSQDYPPNYNEQFF
TRBV27	few	TRBJ2-4	.	TGTGCCAGCAGTCCAAGGGACAAGGGCATTCAGTACTTC	CASSPRDKGIQYF
TRBV5-6	few	TRBJ2-6	.	TGTGCCAGCAGCTTCCTACAGACCTCTGGGGCCAACGTCCTGACTTTC	CASSFLQTSGANVLTF
TRBV5-1	.	TRBJ2-4	TRBD2	TGCGCCAGCAGCTTCGGACTAGCGGCGGAGCTAGCCAAAAACATTCAGTACTTC	CASSFGLAAELAKNIQYF
TRBV28	.	TRBJ2-7	.	TGTGCCAGCAGTTTAAACGGGGTCTCCTACGAGCAGTACTTC	CASSLNGVSYEQYF
TRBV5-1	.	TRBJ2-7	.	TGCGCCAGCAGCTTGGGGGGAAGAAGCGAGCAGTACTTC	CASSLGGRSEQYF
TRBV5-4	.	TRBJ2-5	.	TGTGCCAGCAGCTTGACAGGGACCGAGACCCAGTACTTC	CASSLTGTETQYF
TRBV7-2	.	TRBJ1-5	.	TGTGCCAGCAGCTTTGTCAGTGTCAATAGCAATCAGCCCCAGCATTTT	CASSFVSVNSNQPQHF
TRBV11-2	.	TRBJ2-7	TRBD1	TGTGCCAGCAGCGGGGGACAGACACTATTCGAGCAGTACTTC	CASSGGQTLFEQYF
TRBV6-5	.	TRBJ2-7	.	TGTGCCAGCAGCCCTGAGGGTGAAGGGTCCTACGAGCAGTACTTC	CASSPEGEGSYEQYF
TRBV9	.	TRBJ2-5	.	TGTGCCAGCAGCGTAGGAATAGCCGATTATCAAGAGACCCAGTACTTC	CASSVGIADYQETQYF
TRBV14	.	TRBJ1-2	TRBD1	TGTGCCAGCAGCCAGGACGGGACAGACTATGGCTACACCTTC	CASSQDGTDYGYTF
TRBV14	.	TRBJ2-7	.	TGTGCCAGCAGCCAAGATCCCGGGACATTAAACGAGCAGTACTTC	CASSQDPGTLNEQYF
TRBV6-5	few	TRBJ2-3	TRBD1	TGTGCCAGCAGTTTACAGGGGGCTGGAACAGATACGCAGTATTTT	CASSLQGAGTDTQYF
TRBV9	.	TRBJ1-1	.	TGTGCCAGCAGCGTATCCCCTGGGGAGACGAACACTGAAGCTTTCTTT	CASSVSPGETNTEAFF
TRBV10-1	few	TRBJ2-3	TRBD1	TGCGCCAGCAGTGAGTTCGGGACAGGGTCAGATACGCAGTATTTT	CASSEFGTGSDTQYF
TRBV14	few	TRBJ2-1	TRBD2	TGTGCCAGCAGCCTCCGGGTAGCGGGTTTTTATGAGCAGTTCTTC	CASSLRVAGFYEQFF
TRBV7-2	.	TRBJ2-4	TRBD1	TGTGCCAGCAGCTCCGACAGGGGGCCGGAGGACATTCAGTACTTC	CASSSDRGPEDIQYF
TRBV7-2	.	TRBJ1-6	.	TGTGCCAGCAGCCTCGCAAATTATTCACCCCTCCACTTT	CASSLANYSPLHF
TRBV9	few	TRBJ1-4	TRBD1	TGTGCCAGCAGCGCTACCGGACAGGTCTATGAAAAACTGTTTTTT	CASSATGQVYEKLFF
TRBV28	few	TRBJ1-5	.	TGTGCCAGCAACACAGGGTCTTGGAATCAGCCCCAGCATTTT	CASNTGSWNQPQHF
TRBV2	.	TRBJ1-5	.	TGTGCCAGCAAACAGGATAGCAATCAGCCCCAGCATTTT	CASKQDSNQPQHF
TRBV27	.	TRBJ1-4	TRBD1	TGTGCCAGCAGTCCGGGACAGGGTTACGAAAAACTGTTTTTT	CASSPGQGYEKLFF
TRBV6-5	.	TRBJ2-7	.	TGTGCCAGCAGAACCCCTGAAGCAAGAGAGCAGTACTTC	CASRTPEAREQYF
TRBV19	few	TRBJ2-7	.	TGTGCCAGTAGCGGCGTAAACGAGCAGTACTTC	CASSGVNEQYF
TRBV18	.	TRBJ1-1	.	TGTGCCAGCTCACCATCTACGGGACCCACGGGCACTGAAGCTTTCTTT	CASSPSTGPTGTEAFF
TRBV9	.	TRBJ2-5	.	TGTGCCAGCAGCGCGCAAAGTCAGACTCTCCAGTACTTC	CASSAQSQTLQYF
TRBV21-1	.	TRBJ1-5	.	TGTGCCAGCATTGGTCAGCCCCAGCATTTT	CASIGQPQHF
TRBV27	.	TRBJ2-7	TRBD1	TGTGCCAGCAGGATACAGGGGGCCCACCCTTACGAGCAGTACTTC	CASRIQGAHPYEQYF
TRBV5-1	.	TRBJ2-5	.	TGCGCCAGCAGCTTGTCCGGGGACCAAGAGACCCAGTACTTC	CASSLSGDQETQYF
TRBV9	.	TRBJ2-1	.	TGTGCCAGCAGCCCCCAAGGGACTCGGGCCGACAATGAGCAGTTCTTC	CASSPQGTRADNEQFF
TRBV4-3	.	TRBJ2-1	TRBD1	TGCGCCAGCAGCCAAGCCCGACAGGGAATTCGCAATGAGCAGTTCTTC	CASSQARQGIRNEQFF
TRBV7-2	.	TRBJ2-3	.	TGTGCCAGCAGTTGGGACTCCACAGATACGCAGTATTTT	CASSWDSTDTQYF
TRBV5-6	.	TRBJ2-3	.	TGTGCCAGCAGCTTGGCCGGGAGCACAGATACGCAGTATTTT	CASSLAGSTDTQYF
TRBV7-9	few	TRBJ2-7	.	TGTGCCAGCAGCCCTAGAAGGGGACGAACGACCTACGAGCAGTACTTC	CASSPRRGRTTYEQYF
TRBV7-9	few	TRBJ1-1	.	TGTGCCAGCAGCTATGGCAGTGAAGCTTTCTTT	CASSYGSEAFF
TRBV20-1	.	TRBJ1-2	.	TGCAGTGCTAGAGTTACAGGGTTTGACACCTTC	CSARVTGFDTF
TRBV7-3	.	TRBJ2-7	TRBD1	TGTGCCAGCAGCCCCACTCTCCCTCTGGGACAGGGTTCCCCTTTGGAGCAGTACTTC	CASSPTLPLGQGSPLEQYF
TRBV30	.	TRBJ2-1	.	TGTGCCTGGAGTTCAGGGGTAGTACAGTTCTTC	CAWSSGVVQFF
TRBV9	.	TRBJ2-3	.	TGTGCCAGCAGCGTAGTCTCTACTAGCACAGATACGCAGTATTTT	CASSVVSTSTDTQYF
TRBV4-3	few	TRBJ2-7	TRBD2	TGCGCCAGCAGCCCGAGCGGGGCCAGCTCCTACGAGCAGTACTTC	CASSPSGASSYEQYF
TRBV28	.	TRBJ1-6	.	TGTGCCAGCAGTTTAACCTATAATTCACCCCTCCACTTT	CASSLTYNSPLHF
TRBV28	.	TRBJ2-1	TRBD2	TGTGCCAGCAGGCCGGGACTAGCGGGTACCTACAATGAGCAGTTCTTC	CASRPGLAGTYNEQFF
TRBV7-9	.	TRBJ1-3	.	TGTGCCAGCAGCTTAATGAGCCTTGCGGCCGGAAACACCATATATTTT	CASSLMSLAAGNTIYF
TRBV2	.	TRBJ1-6	TRBD1	TGTGCCAGCAGTGAATGGGGACAGGGAGGCTATAATTCACCCCTCCACTTT	CASSEWGQGGYNSPLHF
TRBV28	few	TRBJ2-6	.	TGTGCCAGCAGTTCGGGACGTTTCACTGGGGCCAACGTCCTGACTTTC	CASSSGRFTGANVLTF
TRBV15	few	TRBJ2-7	.	TGTGCCACCAGCAGAGATCCCCGGGGTGGCGAGCAGTACTTC	CATSRDPRGGEQYF
TRBV11-2	.	TRBJ1-6	.	TGTGCCAGTTCACAGGGTTCCTATAATTCACCCCTCCACTTT	CASSQGSYNSPLHF
TRBV29-1	.	TRBJ2-6	.	TGCAGCGTTGGGTCTGGGGCCAACGTCCTGACTTTC	CSVGSGANVLTF
TRBV4-2	.	TRBJ1-1	TRBD1	TGTGCCAGCAGCCACACCTCTGACAGGGGAAAATCTGAAGCTTTCTTT	CASSHTSDRGKSEAFF
TRBV15	few	TRBJ2-3	.	TGTGCCACCAGCAGAGATCCCCCAGATACGCAGTATTTT	CATSRDPPDTQYF
TRBV11-3	.	TRBJ2-7	.	TGTGCCAGCAGCTTGCGGGGTTCCTACGAGCAGTACTTC	CASSLRGSYEQYF
TRBV27	few	TRBJ1-5	TRBD1	TGTGCCAGCAGTTTATCCAGGGACAGAGGCTCCTGGGGCAATCAGCCCCAGCATTTT	CASSLSRDRGSWGNQPQHF
TRBV28	few	TRBJ2-4	.	TGTGCCAGCAGTTTGGCTCGGATCAACATTCAGTACTTC	CASSLARINIQYF
TRBV5-6	.	TRBJ1-3	.	TGTGCCAGCAGCTTGGCAGGGGCTGGAAACACCATATATTTT	CASSLAGAGNTIYF
TRBV7-2	few	TRBJ1-1	TRBD1	TGTGCCAGCAGCACGCGGGGACAGCTAACTGAAGCTTTCTTT	CASSTRGQLTEAFF
TRBV7-9	.	TRBJ2-5	.	TGTGCCAGCAGCTTAGAGGCGTATCAAGAGACCCAGTACTTC	CASSLEAYQETQYF